A selection of T cell receptor beta chains follows, all from one sample in a study of T-cell memory formation after mild COVID-19. One entry per CDR3 protein results from TCRdb running MiXCR on the 5' RACE reads. The table shows 120,000 to 150,000 distinct CDR3 sequences, with about 6% occurring only once. The sequenced material came from PBMCs or a T cell subset sorted from them (not recorded which). The receptors derive from an adult woman who had mild COVID-19 (a few samples of this study predate the infection). Cell type and time point are not known. CDR3s include the opening cysteine and the closing phenylalanine or tryptophan. D genes are given only for firm matches. Clone size, where shown, is once, few, many, or a class for clones that have expanded.

v_call	d_call	j_call	clone_size	cdr3_nt	cdr3_aa
TRBV18	TRBD2	TRBJ2-1	-	TGTGCCAGCTCACCAACGAGCGGGGGGGTCCCCTACAATGAGCAGTTCTTC	CASSPTSGGVPYNEQFF
TRBV7-9	TRBD2	TRBJ2-7	-	TGTGCCAGCAGCCTCCCGTTTAGCGGGAGATCCCGTGGGGCCCTCGGGCAGTACTTC	CASSLPFSGRSRGALGQYF
TRBV18	-	TRBJ2-5	many	TGTGCCACCCTAGGAGGGAAAGAGACCCAGTACTTC	CATLGGKETQYF
TRBV7-2	-	TRBJ2-7	many	TGTGCCAGCACCTCAGACGGATCCTACGAGCAGTACTTC	CASTSDGSYEQYF
TRBV7-2	-	TRBJ2-3	many	TGTGCCAGCAGCGGAGGGCCGGCCCCCACAGATACGCAGTATTTT	CASSGGPAPTDTQYF
TRBV3-1	-	TRBJ1-1	few	TGTGCCAGCAGCCAAGAGTCCAGGAGGTGGACTGAAGCTTTCTTT	CASSQESRRWTEAFF
TRBV9	TRBD2	TRBJ2-5	many	TGTGCCAGCAGCCGCGGGAGAGAAGAGACCCAGTACTTC	CASSRGREETQYF
TRBV5-1	-	TRBJ1-2	-	TGCGCCAGCCGTAACCTGGAGGGCTATGGCTACACCTTC	CASRNLEGYGYTF
TRBV20-1	-	TRBJ1-5	few	TGCAGTGCTAGTCGGGGGACTAGCAATCAGCCCCAGCATTTT	CSASRGTSNQPQHF
TRBV5-1	TRBD1	TRBJ1-1	-	TGCGCCAGCAGCATTTCCCCGGACAGGGGGAGTGAAGCTTTCTTT	CASSISPDRGSEAFF
TRBV25-1	-	TRBJ1-2	few	TGTGCCAGCAGTGACGTACAGGGACGTGGCTACACCTTC	CASSDVQGRGYTF
TRBV1	-	TRBJ2-1	few	TGCACCAGCAGCCTTTGTGAGGGGACGGAACTTCGAACCACACAGGGGGCTCCCAATTGTGGGCAGTTCTTC	CTSSLCEGTELRTTQGAPNCGQFF
TRBV5-1	TRBD1	TRBJ1-1	many	TGCGCCAGCAGCATAGGACAGGGCGGTGGCACTGAATCTTTCTTT	CASSIGQGGGTESFF
TRBV5-5	TRBD1	TRBJ2-3	many	TGTGCCAGCAGCTTGGCCTGGACAGGACAGGGCACAGATACGCAGTATTTT	CASSLAWTGQGTDTQYF
TRBV11-3	TRBD2	TRBJ2-7	-	TGTGCCAGCAGCTCAATAGCGGGAGGTCTCTACGAGCAGTACTTC	CASSSIAGGLYEQYF
TRBV5-1	-	TRBJ1-1	few	TGCGCCAGCAGCTTGCTCCCGGGGAACACTGAAGCTTTCTTT	CASSLLPGNTEAFF
TRBV2	TRBD2	TRBJ2-5	many	TGTGCCAGCAGGAAGACTAGCGGATTCCAAGAGACCCAGTACTTC	CASRKTSGFQETQYF
TRBV2	-	TRBJ2-3	-	TGTGCCAGCAGCCTAACAGGGGGAGGGGATACGCAGTATTTT	CASSLTGGGDTQYF
TRBV5-1	TRBD2	TRBJ2-3	many	TGCGCCAGCAGCCGGGGACTAGCGGGAGAGGCTGATACGCAGTATTTT	CASSRGLAGEADTQYF
TRBV11-2	TRBD1	TRBJ2-4	few	TGTGCCAGCAGCTTACCCAACAGGGGCCGGGGCATTCAGTACTTC	CASSLPNRGRGIQYF
TRBV7-2	TRBD2	TRBJ2-7	many	TGTGCCAGCAGCTTATACAGCGGGGGATCCTACGAGCAGTACTTC	CASSLYSGGSYEQYF
TRBV7-9	-	TRBJ1-2	many	TGTGCCAGCAGCTCCCTACAGCGGGGCTACACCTTC	CASSSLQRGYTF
TRBV6-5	-	TRBJ1-1	many	TGTGCCAGCAGTTATGGTTGGGGACAAAACACTGAAGCTTTCTTT	CASSYGWGQNTEAFF
TRBV5-1	-	TRBJ2-7	many	TGCGCCAGCAGCTTGGACATGGGACAACGCCGAGCCTACGAGCAGTACTTC	CASSLDMGQRRAYEQYF
TRBV4-1	-	TRBJ2-3	-	TGCGCCAGCAGCCAAGCCCTCGGGAGAAGCACAGATACGCAGTATTTT	CASSQALGRSTDTQYF
TRBV7-2	TRBD1	TRBJ2-5	many	TGTGCCAGCAGCCTGGGGACAGAACAAGAGACCCAGTACTTC	CASSLGTEQETQYF
TRBV7-8	TRBD1	TRBJ1-5	few	TGTGCCAGCAGCTTCGGACAGGGGGGGCAGCCCCAGCATTTT	CASSFGQGGQPQHF
TRBV20-1	TRBD1	TRBJ2-1	-	TGCAGTGCTACCCCCGGAAGGACAGGGTTAAATGAGCAGTTCTTC	CSATPGRTGLNEQFF